A selection of T cell receptor beta chains follows, all from one sample in a study of T cells in Graves' hyperthyroidism and ophthalmopathy. TCRdb processed the multiplex PCR reads anew with MiXCR; each CDR3 protein has one entry. The sample has under 350,000 distinct CDR3 sequences; around 15% are singletons. The sequencing sample was made of blood. The receptors shown here come from a woman in her thirties or forties with Graves' hyperthyroidism. CDR3s include the opening cysteine and the closing phenylalanine or tryptophan.

TRBV12-3/TRBV12-4	CASRRVNMNTEAFF
TRBV20-1	CSATTGGKNEQYF
TRBV7-9	CASSSGTTETQYF
TRBV27	CASSFLEGTTDTQYF
TRBV24-1	CATSDPGFGETQYF
TRBV30	CAGSWGVNTEAFF
TRBV2	CASSPTVYSNQPQHF
TRBV2	CASSERREGSNEQFF
TRBV11-3	CASSLSPLEAPWTYEQYF
TRBV5-1	CASSLDWGAGYTF
TRBV4-1	CASSQGLQSSYEQYF
TRBV6-9	CASSQTRNEKLFF
TRBV25-1	CASSLAQPNEKLFF
TRBV19	CASSALAGAQETQYF
TRBV6-1	CASTYGQNYGYTF
TRBV28	CASSPSTGTGGANYGYTF
TRBV24-1	CATSDPPGYEQFF
TRBV28	CASSLPGLLLNEQFF
TRBV5-1	CASSRGGTGGNTEAFF
TRBV6-1	CASSEAQGRVGYGYTF
TRBV20-1	CSARVRGGRLGEQYF
TRBV6-1	CASSPVGTIYF